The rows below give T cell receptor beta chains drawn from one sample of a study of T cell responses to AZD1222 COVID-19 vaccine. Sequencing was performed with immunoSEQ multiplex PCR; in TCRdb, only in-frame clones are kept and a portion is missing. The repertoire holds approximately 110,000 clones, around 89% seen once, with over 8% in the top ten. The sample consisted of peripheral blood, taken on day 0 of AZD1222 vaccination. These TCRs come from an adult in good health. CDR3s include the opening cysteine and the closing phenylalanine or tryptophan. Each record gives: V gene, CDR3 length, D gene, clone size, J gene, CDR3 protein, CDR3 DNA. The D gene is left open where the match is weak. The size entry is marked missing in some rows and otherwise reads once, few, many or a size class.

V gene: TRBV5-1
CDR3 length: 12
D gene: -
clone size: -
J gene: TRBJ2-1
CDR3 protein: CASSLPHNEQFF
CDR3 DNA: TGCGCCAGCAGCTTGCCTCACAATGAGCAGTTCTTC

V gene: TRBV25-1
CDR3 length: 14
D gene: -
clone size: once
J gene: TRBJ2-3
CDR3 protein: CASSDPSRTDTQYF
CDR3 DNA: TGTGCCAGCAGTGATCCTTCCCGGACAGATACGCAGTATTTT

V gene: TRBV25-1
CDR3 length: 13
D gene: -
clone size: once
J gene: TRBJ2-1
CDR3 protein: CASSAGGWGEQFF
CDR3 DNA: TGTGCCAGCAGTGCCGGGGGTTGGGGTGAGCAGTTCTTC

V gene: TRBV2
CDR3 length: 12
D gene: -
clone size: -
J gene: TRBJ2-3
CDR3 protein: CASSDLLDTQYF
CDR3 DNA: TGTGCCAGCAGTGACCTGTTGGATACGCAGTATTTT

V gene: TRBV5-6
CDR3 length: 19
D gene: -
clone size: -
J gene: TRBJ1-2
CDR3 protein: CASSPTLDTEGSSKYGYTF
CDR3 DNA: TGTGCCAGCAGCCCAACCCTAGACACCGAGGGATCTAGCAAGTATGGCTACACCTTC

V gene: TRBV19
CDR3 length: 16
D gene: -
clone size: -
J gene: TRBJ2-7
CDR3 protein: CASSIASGAHSYEQYF
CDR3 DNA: TGTGCCAGTAGTATCGCCTCAGGGGCCCACTCCTACGAGCAGTACTTC

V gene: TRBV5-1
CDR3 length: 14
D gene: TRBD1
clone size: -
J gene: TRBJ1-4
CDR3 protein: CASSLTGQLEKLFF
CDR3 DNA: TGCGCCAGCAGCTTAACGGGACAGTTGGAAAAACTGTTTTTT

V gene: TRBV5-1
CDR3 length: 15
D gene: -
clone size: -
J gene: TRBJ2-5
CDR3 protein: CASSSEGGGGETQYF
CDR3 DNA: TGCGCCAGCAGCTCCGAGGGGGGAGGGGGAGAGACCCAGTACTTC

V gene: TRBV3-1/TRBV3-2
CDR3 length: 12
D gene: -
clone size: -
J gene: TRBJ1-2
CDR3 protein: CASSLAEGGYTF
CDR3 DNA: TGTGCCAGCAGCCTCGCCGAAGGAGGCTACACCTTC

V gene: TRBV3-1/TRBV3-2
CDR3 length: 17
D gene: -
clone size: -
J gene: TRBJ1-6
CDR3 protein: CASSQDSGISIHSPLHF
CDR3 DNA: TGTGCCAGCAGCCAAGATTCGGGGATAAGTATTCATTCACCCCTCCACTTT

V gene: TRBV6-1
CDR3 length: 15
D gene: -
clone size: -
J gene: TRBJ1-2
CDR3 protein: CASSEAWGLSYGYTF
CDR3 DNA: TGTGCCAGCAGTGAAGCTTGGGGACTTTCCTATGGCTACACCTTC

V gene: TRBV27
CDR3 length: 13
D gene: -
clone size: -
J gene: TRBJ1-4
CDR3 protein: CASSLRISGELFF
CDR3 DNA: TGTGCCAGCAGTTTACGAATTTCCGGGGAACTGTTTTTT

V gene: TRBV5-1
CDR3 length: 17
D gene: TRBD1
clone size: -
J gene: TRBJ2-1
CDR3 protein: CASSQHGTGEAYNEQFF
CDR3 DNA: TGCGCCAGCAGCCAACACGGGACAGGGGAGGCCTACAATGAGCAGTTCTTC

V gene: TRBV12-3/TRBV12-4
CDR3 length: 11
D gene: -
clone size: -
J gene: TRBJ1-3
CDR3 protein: CASRIGNTIYF
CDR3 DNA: TGTGCCAGCAGGATCGGAAACACCATATATTTT

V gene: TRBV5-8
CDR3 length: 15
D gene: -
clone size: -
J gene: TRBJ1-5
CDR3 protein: CASSLWGASNQPQHF
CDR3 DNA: TGTGCCAGCAGCTTGTGGGGGGCAAGCAATCAGCCCCAGCATTTT

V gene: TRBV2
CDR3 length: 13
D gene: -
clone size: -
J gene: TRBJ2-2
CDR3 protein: CASGQLDTGELFF
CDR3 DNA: TGTGCCAGCGGGCAGTTAGACACCGGGGAGCTGTTTTTT

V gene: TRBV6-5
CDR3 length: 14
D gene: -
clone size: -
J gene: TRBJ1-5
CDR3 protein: CASRHTQGNQPQHF
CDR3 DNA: TGTGCCAGCAGACACACACAGGGCAATCAGCCCCAGCATTTT

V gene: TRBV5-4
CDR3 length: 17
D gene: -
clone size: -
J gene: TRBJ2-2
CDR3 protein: CASSLDVERSNTGELFF
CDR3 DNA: TGTGCCAGCAGCTTGGATGTCGAGCGATCGAACACCGGGGAGCTGTTTTTT

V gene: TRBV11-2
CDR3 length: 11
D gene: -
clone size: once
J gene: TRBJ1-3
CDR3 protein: CASSFQNTIYF
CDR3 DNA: TGTGCCAGCAGTTTCCAAAACACCATATATTTT

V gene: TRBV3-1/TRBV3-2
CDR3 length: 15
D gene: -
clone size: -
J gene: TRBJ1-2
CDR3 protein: CASSQDIVGLYGYTF
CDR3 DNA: TGTGCCAGCAGCCAAGATATAGTAGGGCTCTATGGCTACACCTTC

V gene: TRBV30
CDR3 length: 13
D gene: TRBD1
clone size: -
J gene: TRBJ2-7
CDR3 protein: CAWTGTESIEQYF
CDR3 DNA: TGTGCCTGGACCGGGACAGAGTCTATCGAGCAGTACTTC

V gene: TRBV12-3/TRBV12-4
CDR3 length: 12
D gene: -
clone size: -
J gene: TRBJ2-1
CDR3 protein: CASSTRQTREFF
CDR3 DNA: TGTGCCAGCAGCACACGTCAAACTAGGGAGTTCTTC

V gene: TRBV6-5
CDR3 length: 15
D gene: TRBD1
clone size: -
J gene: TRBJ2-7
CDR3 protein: CASRPGTGIKYEQYF
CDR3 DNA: TGTGCCAGCCGTCCCGGGACAGGGATAAAGTACGAGCAGTACTTC

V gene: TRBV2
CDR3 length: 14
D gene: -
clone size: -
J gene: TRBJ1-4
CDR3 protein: CASSEARGAEELFF
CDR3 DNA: TGTGCCAGCAGTGAAGCGAGGGGGGCGGAGGAACTGTTTTTT

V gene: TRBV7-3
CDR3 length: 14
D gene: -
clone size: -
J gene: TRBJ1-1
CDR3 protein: CASSLLAGYTEAFF
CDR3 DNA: TGTGCCAGCAGCTTATTGGCAGGGTACACTGAAGCTTTCTTT

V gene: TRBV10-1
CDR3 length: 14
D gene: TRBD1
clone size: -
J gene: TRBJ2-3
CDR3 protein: CASSDGTGVHTQYF
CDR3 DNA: TGCGCCAGCAGTGATGGGACAGGGGTGCATACGCAGTATTTT

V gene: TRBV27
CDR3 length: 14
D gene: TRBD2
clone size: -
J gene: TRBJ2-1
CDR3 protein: CASSILAGFNEQFF
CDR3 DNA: TGTGCCAGCAGTATCCTAGCGGGTTTCAATGAGCAGTTCTTC

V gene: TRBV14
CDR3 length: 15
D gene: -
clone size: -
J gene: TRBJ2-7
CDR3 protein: CASSQVGDSTYEQYF
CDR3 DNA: TGTGCCAGCAGCCAAGTGGGGGACTCGACCTACGAGCAGTACTTC